The entry below gives a single T cell receptor beta chain sequence along with its context. The antigen remains undetermined. The sampling schedule covered blood at baseline, cycle 4 day 1, and cycle 7 day 1. These data come from a study of OX40 agonist ivuxolimab in advanced cancers. Study-level findings and limits: The study observed clonal expansion of CD4+ and CD8+ blood T cells by week 6 at 0.1 to 3.0 mg/kg.

The CDR3 is made up of 13 amino acids. Germline V gives CDR1 SGHNT, CDR2 YYREEE (reference sequence). The V end lost 0 bases, the J end lost 7 bases, and 10 bases lay between the germline ends. The method was immunoSEQ multiplex PCR; TCRdb's version includes in-frame clones alone and lacks a portion of them. This sample has about 28,000 clones; roughly 85% occur once, and the top ten carry around 10%. This TCR was recovered from an adult with an advanced solid tumor such as melanoma, head and neck, liver or kidney cancer. This chain connects TRBV5-4 to TRBJ1-1; D unresolved. The input for sequencing was CD4+ or CD8+ T cells sorted from blood, taken in a trial of the OX40 agonist ivuxolimab. The CDR3 reads CASSLGLQIEAFF. The CDR3 DNA follows: TGTGCCAGCAGCTTGGGGCTACAGATTGAAGCTTTCTTT.